One T cell receptor (beta chain) is described in this entry. Its antigen specificity is not known. No much larger clone is present one base from it, and per-base qualities are unavailable. The data belong to a study of blood T cell repertoires in COVID-19 (dated by TCRdb to about 2020). For the study in its entirety: Samples from collaborators originated in the United States, Italy and Spain and spanned both the acute and convalescent phases of COVID-19. The material from the prospective study consisted of cDNA or gDNA derived from T cells, B-cell-depleted T cells, or PBMCs. Nearly every sample came with metadata listing a de-identified subject ID, COVID-19 status, age in years and sex. Where available, HLA class I and class II types were obtained from metadata supplied by the sample provider rather than from assay-based typing. Deeply sampled blood TCRbeta repertoires from subjects exposed to, actively infected with, or recovered from COVID-19 were included in the dataset. The repertoires were released in a freely available public database meant as a resource for research on the immune response to SARS-CoV-2. The samples were drawn from the first 160 participants of the ongoing ImmuneRACE study and from some 1,300 subjects provided by 6 global collaborators.

Points the paper makes about the study in general: The amount of clinical and demographic metadata varied by source and participant and was provided uncurated.

The CDR3, cysteine through phenylalanine, is 16 amino acids long. The retained sequence is limited to the CDR3, 48 bases, with the frame set at the first base. The germline V gene provides CDR1 SGHTA and CDR2 FQGNSA. Trimmed from V: 5 bases; trimmed from J: 3 bases; junction bases lacking a gene match: 9. TCRbeta CDR3 regions were amplified from genomic DNA using the immunoSEQ Assay, a bias-controlled multiplex PCR. On the study's bioinformatics: Nucleated cell counts per sample were estimated from amplification of reference gene primers within the assay. To quantify the absolute abundance of each unique TCRbeta CDR3 rearrangement, sequence reads were collapsed and filtered. For each sample, productive Simpson clonality was calculated by taking the square root of Simpson's diversity index across productive rearrangements. TCRdb re-hosts the immuneACCESS table, in-frame sequences only. Its copies lack some clones; in the studies checked, an unresolved V gene accounts for under half of them, and the cause for the rest is not known. V and J calls and clone size are given by that table; D and trimming were obtained from the DNA. The sample includes 140,000 to 150,000 clones, with 85% observed a single time. The ten largest clones capture 2.5% to 3% of the sample.

The collaborating institutions used their own protocols to collect whole blood in K2EDTA tubes. For TCRbeta analysis, collaborator samples were shipped as frozen whole blood, as isolated PBMCs, or as DNA extracted from either sample type. The chain uses TRBV7-2 and TRBJ1-4; 7 nucleotides in the junction match TRBD1. The sequenced material came from peripheral blood. The source is a woman aged 40 to 50 with active or convalescent COVID-19. In nucleotides, the sequence is TGTGCCAGCAGCGAAGTGACAGGGCTTCCTAATGAAAAACTGTTTTTT. Its protein product is CASSEVTGLPNEKLFF.